One and the same sample provided the 5 T cell receptor beta chains below, sequenced in a study of cytomegalovirus exposure and HLA in healthy donors. Primers for the PCR totalled 60 Vbeta and 13 Jbeta. The data were produced by immunoSEQ multiplex PCR, yet TCRdb's version contains in-frame clones alone and is incomplete. The repertoire holds over 150,000 clones, with 80% to 90% as singletons. The material sequenced was PBMCs. The receptors stem from a girl between 5 and 17 years old in good health and CMV-seropositive.

The gene calls are TRBV7-6 and TRBJ2-5; TRBD2 aligns across 12 bases. The CDR3 runs 15 residues. CDR1 is SGHVS and CDR2 is FNYEAQ in the germline V gene. Trimming removed 7 bases from V and 1 base from J; junction bases left unmatched: 4. CDR3: CASTRLAGAQETQYF. DNA for the CDR3: TGTGCCAGCACACGACTAGCGGGGGCCCAAGAGACCCAGTACTTC.

The gene calls are TRBV2 and TRBJ2-3; no firm D call. The CDR3 contains 15 residues. With 2 bases removed from V and 0 bases from J, the gap between germline ends came to 9 bases. Germline loops: CDR1 SNHLY, CDR2 FYNNEI. CDR3 nucleotides: TGTGCCAGCAGTGAACCAGTCTTTAGCACAGATACGCAGTATTTT. Its translation: CASSEPVFSTDTQYF.

The J gene is TRBJ1-3, the V gene TRBV30; 8 bases line up with TRBD1. Per germline, CDR1 GTSNPN and CDR2 SVGIG (reference sequence). The V segment lost 1 base and the J segment 4 bases; nucleotides outside the gene matches: 9. This CDR3 has 16 residues. The CDR3 nucleotides read TGTGCCTGGAGTGCTAGGACAGGGAGATCCGGAAACACCATATATTTT. This translates into CAWSARTGRSGNTIYF. The full variable domain, its missing parts supplied by reference TRBV30 and TRBJ1-3, is SQTIHQWPATLVQPVGSPLSLECTVEGTSNPNLYWYRQAAGRGLQLLFYSVGIGQISSEVPQNLSASRPQDRQFILSSKKLLLSDSGFYLCAWSARTGRSGNTIYFGEGSWLTVV.

V gene TRBV30 combines with J gene TRBJ1-5; the D gene is possibly TRBD1 (5 bases). V shed 3 bases and J shed 6 bases, with 12 bases lying between them. The CDR3 is 13 amino acids. Germline assignment: CDR1 GTSNPN and CDR2 SVGIG (reference sequence). DNA for the CDR3: TGTGCCTGGAGCGATGCAGGGCGTCAGCCCCAGCATTTT. Residues: CAWSDAGRQPQHF. Together with reference TRBV30 and TRBJ1-5, the CDR3 gives the full variable domain: SQTIHQWPATLVQPVGSPLSLECTVEGTSNPNLYWYRQAAGRGLQLLFYSVGIGQISSEVPQNLSASRPQDRQFILSSKKLLLSDSGFYLCAWSDAGRQPQHFGDGTRLSIL.

The chain joins TRBV10-1 to TRBJ2-2; tentative D call: TRBD1 (5 bases). Germline lookup yields CDR1 WNHNN and CDR2 SYGVQD (reference sequence). Trimming left V 5 bases short and J 3 bases short, with 16 bases between. This CDR3 contains 16 residues. DNA for the CDR3: TGCGCCAGCAGTCCCCGCCAGGGATGGGACACCGGGGAGCTGTTTTTT. Translated: CASSPRQGWDTGELFF.